This TCR beta chain derives from a study of blood T cell repertoires in COVID-19. TCRdb keeps only in-frame clones here, not all; method: immunoSEQ multiplex PCR. The sample includes about 130,000 clones, around four fifths of them seen just once. This clone was detected many times. The germline V and J ends were trimmed by 6 bases and 0 bases, with 10 bases remaining between them. Germline assignment: CDR1 MNHEY and CDR2 SMNVEV (reference sequence). The CDR3 covers 14 residues. This TCR derives from a man in his 60s with acute or convalescent COVID-19. The chain joins TRBV27 to TRBJ2-3, with D possibly TRBD1 on 6 matching bases. Sequenced material: peripheral blood. This chain's CDR3 is CASSDRFSTDTQYF. As DNA, the CDR3 is TGTGCCAGCAGCGACAGGTTTAGCACAGATACGCAGTATTTT.